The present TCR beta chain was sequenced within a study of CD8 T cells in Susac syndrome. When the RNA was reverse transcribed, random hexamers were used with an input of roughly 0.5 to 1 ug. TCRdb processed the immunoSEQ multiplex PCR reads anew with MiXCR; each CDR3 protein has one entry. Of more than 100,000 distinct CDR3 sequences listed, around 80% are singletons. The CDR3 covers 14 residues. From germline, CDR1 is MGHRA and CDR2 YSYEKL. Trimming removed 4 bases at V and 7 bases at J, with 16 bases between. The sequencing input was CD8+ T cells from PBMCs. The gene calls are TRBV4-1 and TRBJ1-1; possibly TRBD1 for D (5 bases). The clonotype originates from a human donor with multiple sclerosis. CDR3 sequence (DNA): TGCGCCAGCAGCCTCGGACACATGGTGAATGAAGCTTTCTTT. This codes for CASSLGHMVNEAFF.